This note documents a single TCR beta chain sequence. Which antigen it targets is not known. Per-base quality was not reported, and no clone a single base away is much larger than it. Spanning cysteine to phenylalanine, the CDR3 consists of 14 amino acids. Only the CDR3 DNA is retained, 42 bases long and in frame from the first base. V was cut back by 3 bases and J by 3 bases, leaving a gap of 11 bases between them. CDR1 and CDR2, looked up from the germline V gene, are MNHNS and SASEGT. These data originate in a study of blood T cell repertoires in COVID-19 (dated by TCRdb to the early 2020s). About the investigation overall: Samples covering the acute and convalescent phases of COVID-19 were provided by collaborators in the United States, Italy and Spain. The prospective study material was composed of cDNA or gDNA derived from T cells, B-cell-depleted T cells, or PBMCs. Deeply sampled blood TCRbeta repertoires from subjects exposed to, actively infected with, or recovered from COVID-19 were included in the dataset. The repertoires were made available in a free public database intended to serve as a resource for research on the immune response to SARS-CoV-2. Samples were obtained from the ongoing ImmuneRACE study (first 160 participants) and from about 1,300 subjects provided by 6 global collaborators. A de-identified subject ID, COVID-19 status, age in years and sex were almost always included in the sample metadata. HLA class I and class II types, where available, came from metadata supplied by the sample provider rather than from assay-based typing. Findings and caveats that apply to the study as a whole: The amount of clinical and demographic metadata varied by source and participant and was provided uncurated.

TCRbeta CDR3 regions were amplified from genomic DNA using the immunoSEQ Assay, a bias-controlled multiplex PCR. The authors' pipeline ran thus. The number of nucleated cells in each sample was estimated from the amplification of reference gene primers within the assay. Sequence reads were collapsed and filtered to measure the absolute abundance of every unique TCRbeta CDR3 rearrangement. For each sample, productive Simpson clonality was calculated by taking the square root of Simpson's diversity index across productive rearrangements. Not all clones reach the TCRdb copy of this immuneACCESS table, which keeps in-frame sequences only. Checked studies attribute under half of the gap to unresolved V genes and leave the rest unexplained. That table supplies the V and J calls and clone size; D and trimming were determined from the DNA. In all, the sample holds about 220,000 clones, and more than 65% of those were seen once. 3% to 4.5% of the sample is taken by the ten largest.

Collaborating institutions collected whole blood in K2EDTA tubes following their own protocols. For TCRbeta analysis, collaborators shipped samples in one of three forms: frozen whole blood, isolated PBMCs, or DNA extracted from either of those sample types. The chain employs TRBV6-1 and TRBJ1-2; no D gene is confidently identified. The sample consisted of peripheral blood. The TCR sequence derives from a woman aged 80 or older with acute or convalescent COVID-19. The CDR3 reads as follows: CASSDPLSYYGYTF. The DNA reads TGTGCCAGCAGTGACCCACTTTCTTACTATGGCTACACCTTC.